These T cell receptor beta chains were read from a single sample in a study of OX40 agonist ivuxolimab in advanced cancers. Sequencing was performed with immunoSEQ multiplex PCR; in TCRdb, only in-frame clones are kept and a portion is missing. The repertoire holds some 54,000 clones, 80% to 90% seen once, with approximately 1.2% in the top ten. The material was CD4+ or CD8+ T cells sorted from blood, obtained in a trial of the OX40 agonist ivuxolimab. These TCRs come from an adult with an advanced solid tumor such as melanoma, head and neck, liver or kidney cancer. Each CDR3 is given with its conserved first and last residue. A D gene is named only where the DNA matches it firmly. The size of a clone is reported for some rows only, either as once, few or many, or as a class for expanded clones.

>TRBV28|-|TRBJ2-7|-
TGTGCCAGCAGCAATACCGGCCTAACGATCTCCTACGAGCAGTACTTC
CASSNTGLTISYEQYF
>TRBV28|-|TRBJ2-1|TRBD1
TGTGCCAGCAGTTCCCTCCCTGGGCAGGGGGAGTGGAATGAGCAGTTCTTC
CASSSLPGQGEWNEQFF
>TRBV5-8|-|TRBJ2-5|-
TGTGCCAGTTTAAGGGGGGAGACTCGGGAGACCCAGTACTTC
CASLRGETRETQYF
>TRBV19|-|TRBJ2-3|-
TGTGCCAGTAGTGGAAGAGGGGGGGAGGGCCCAATATCGCAGTATTTT
CASSGRGGEGPISQYF
>TRBV7-2|-|TRBJ2-5|TRBD2
TGTGCCAGCAGCTTAGAGCTAGCGGGGGAGGGAGAGACCCAGTACTTC
CASSLELAGEGETQYF
>TRBV19|-|TRBJ2-7|TRBD1
TGTGCCAGTAGTTCCTCCTCGGGACAGGGCGGCGAGCAGTACTTC
CASSSSSGQGGEQYF
>TRBV7-2|-|TRBJ2-7|-
TGTGCCAGCGGGGGAACCGGGGGTTTCGAGCAGTACTTC
CASGGTGGFEQYF
>TRBV4-2|-|TRBJ1-2|-
TGTGCCAGCAGCCAAGATGCACGGGGCGCCGTGTATGGCTACACCTTC
CASSQDARGAVYGYTF
>TRBV28|-|TRBJ1-2|-
TGTGCCAGTGATAAGGGCTATGGCTACACCTTC
CASDKGYGYTF
>TRBV7-9|once|TRBJ2-7|TRBD1
TGTGCCAGCAGCTTAAGTACGGGGACAGGGGCCTACGAGCAGTACTTC
CASSLSTGTGAYEQYF
>TRBV5-1|few|TRBJ1-3|-
TGCGCCAGCAGCTTGGGGGCAGACGGAAACACCATATATTTT
CASSLGADGNTIYF
>TRBV28|-|TRBJ2-1|-
TGTGCCAGCAGTCTCGGTTTCAATGAGCAGTTCTTC
CASSLGFNEQFF
>TRBV7-2|-|TRBJ2-1|TRBD2
TGTGCCAGCAGCGGGGGGGCTAGCGGGAACTACAATGAGCAGTTCTTC
CASSGGASGNYNEQFF
>TRBV5-6|-|TRBJ1-1|-
TGTGCCAGCAGCCCGGACCACGAGATTAACACTGAAGCTTTCTTT
CASSPDHEINTEAFF
>TRBV28|once|TRBJ1-3|TRBD1
TGTGCCAGCAGTCTACAGGGGATAGGAAACACCATATATTTT
CASSLQGIGNTIYF
>TRBV14|-|TRBJ1-1|-
TGTGCCAGCAGTCCTCGACAGTCTGCAGCTTTCTTT
CASSPRQSAAFF
>TRBV28|-|TRBJ1-4|-
TGTGCCAGCAGTCTTTTGTCCGGGGGTACTAATGAAAAACTGTTTTTT
CASSLLSGGTNEKLFF
>TRBV5-8|few|TRBJ2-3|-
TGTGCCAGCAGACTCGCAGGGACAGATACGCAGTATTTT
CASRLAGTDTQYF
>TRBV13|-|TRBJ2-3|-
TGTGCCAGCAGCCTCCGGCCCCGTCGGGGCCCAGATACGCAGTATTTT
CASSLRPRRGPDTQYF
>TRBV30|-|TRBJ2-1|TRBD2
TGTGCCTGGAGTCTAGCGGGATTGAGCTCCTACAATGAGCAGTTCTTC
CAWSLAGLSSYNEQFF
>TRBV7-3|-|TRBJ2-2|TRBD1
TGTGCCAGCAGCCCGGGACAGGGAGGCACCGGGGAGCTGTTTTTT
CASSPGQGGTGELFF
>TRBV11-2|-|TRBJ2-2|-
TGTGCCAGCAGCTTAGAGGTGACAGGCTCGAACACCGGGGAGCTGTTTTTT
CASSLEVTGSNTGELFF
>TRBV15|-|TRBJ2-1|-
TGTGCCACCAGCAGTTCCACTCTGGGGGGTGCTGAGCAGTTCTTC
CATSSSTLGGAEQFF
>TRBV7-9|-|TRBJ1-1|TRBD1
TGTGCCAGCAGCCTTGGACAGGGGGCATCAGCTTTCTTT
CASSLGQGASAFF
>TRBV6-5|-|TRBJ2-5|TRBD2
TGTGCCAGCAGTACTCACAGACTAGCGGGAGATTCAAACTTC
CASSTHRLAGDSNF
>TRBV2|-|TRBJ1-2|-
TGTGCCAGCAGTGAAGGGTCTTTTAACTATGGCTACACCTTC
CASSEGSFNYGYTF
>TRBV14|-|TRBJ2-6|-
TGTGCCAGCAGCCACCTGGACGGCACTGGGGCCAACGTTCTGACTTTC
CASSHLDGTGANVLTF